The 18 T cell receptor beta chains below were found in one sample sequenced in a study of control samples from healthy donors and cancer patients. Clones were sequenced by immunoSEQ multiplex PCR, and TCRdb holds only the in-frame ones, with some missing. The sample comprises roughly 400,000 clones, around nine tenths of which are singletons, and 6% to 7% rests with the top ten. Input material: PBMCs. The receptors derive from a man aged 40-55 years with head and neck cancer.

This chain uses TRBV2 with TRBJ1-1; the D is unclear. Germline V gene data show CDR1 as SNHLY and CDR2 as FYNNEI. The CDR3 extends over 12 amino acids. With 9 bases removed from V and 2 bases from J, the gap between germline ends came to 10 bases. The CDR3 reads CARRRSNTEAFF. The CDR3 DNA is TGTGCCAGGCGACGCAGTAACACTGAAGCTTTCTTT.

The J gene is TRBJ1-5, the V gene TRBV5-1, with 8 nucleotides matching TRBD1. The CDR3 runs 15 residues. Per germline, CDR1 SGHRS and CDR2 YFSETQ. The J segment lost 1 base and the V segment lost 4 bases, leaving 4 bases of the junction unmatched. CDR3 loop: CASSQTGGSNQPQHF. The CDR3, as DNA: TGCGCCAGCAGCCAAACAGGGGGGAGCAATCAGCCCCAGCATTTT.

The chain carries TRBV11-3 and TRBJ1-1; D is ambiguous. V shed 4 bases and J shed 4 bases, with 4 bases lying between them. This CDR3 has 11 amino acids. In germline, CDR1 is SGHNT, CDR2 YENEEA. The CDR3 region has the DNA TGTGCCAGCAGCTCAGGCACTGAAGCTTTCTTT. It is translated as CASSSGTEAFF.

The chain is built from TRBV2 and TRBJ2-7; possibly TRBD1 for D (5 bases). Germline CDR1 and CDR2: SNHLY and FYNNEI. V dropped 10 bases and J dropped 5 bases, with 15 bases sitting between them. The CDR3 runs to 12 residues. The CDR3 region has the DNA TGTGCCACCCACGAGAAAGGGGACGAGCAGTACTTC. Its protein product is CATHEKGDEQYF.

CDR3 loop: CASSSASDSGNTIYF. As DNA, the CDR3 is TGTGCCAGCAGCTCCGCGTCGGACTCTGGAAACACCATATATTTT. The chain couples TRBV7-2 to TRBJ1-3; D gene ambiguous. Trimming removed 4 bases at V and 0 bases at J, with 10 bases between. CDR3 length equals 15 residues. Germline V gene sequence: CDR1 SGHTA, CDR2 FQGNSA.

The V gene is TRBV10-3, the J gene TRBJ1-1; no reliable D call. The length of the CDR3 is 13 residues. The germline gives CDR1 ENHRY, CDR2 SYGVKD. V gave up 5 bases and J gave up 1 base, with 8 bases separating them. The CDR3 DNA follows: TGTGCCATCAGTTCTGACGGGAACACTGAAGCTTTCTTT. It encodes CAISSDGNTEAFF.

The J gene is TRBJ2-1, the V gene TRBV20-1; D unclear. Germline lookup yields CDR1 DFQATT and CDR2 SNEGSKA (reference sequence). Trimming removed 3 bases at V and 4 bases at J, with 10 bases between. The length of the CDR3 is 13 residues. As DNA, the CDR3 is TGCAGTGCTAGTATGGCTCTATACAATGAGCAGTTCTTC. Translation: CSASMALYNEQFF.

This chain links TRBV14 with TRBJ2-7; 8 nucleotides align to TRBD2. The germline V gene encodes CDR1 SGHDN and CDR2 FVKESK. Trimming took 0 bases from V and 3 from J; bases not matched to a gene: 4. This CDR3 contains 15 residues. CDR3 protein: CASSQDSGTNYEQYF. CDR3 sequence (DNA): TGTGCCAGCAGCCAAGATAGCGGGACAAACTACGAGCAGTACTTC. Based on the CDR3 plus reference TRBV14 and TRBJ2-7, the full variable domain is EAGVTQFPSHSVIEKGQTVTLRCDPISGHDNLYWYRRVMGKEIKFLLHFVKESKQDESGMPNNRFLAERTGGTYSTLKVQPAELEDSGVYFCASSQDSGTNYEQYFGPGTRLTVT.

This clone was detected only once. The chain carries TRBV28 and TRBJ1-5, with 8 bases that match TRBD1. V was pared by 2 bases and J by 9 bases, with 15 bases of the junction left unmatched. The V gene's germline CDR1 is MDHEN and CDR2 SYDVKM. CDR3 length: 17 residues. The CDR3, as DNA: TGTGCCAGCAGTTTACGGCGGGACAGGCGCCTAGCAGGGCCCCAGCATTTT. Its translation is CASSLRRDRRLAGPQHF.

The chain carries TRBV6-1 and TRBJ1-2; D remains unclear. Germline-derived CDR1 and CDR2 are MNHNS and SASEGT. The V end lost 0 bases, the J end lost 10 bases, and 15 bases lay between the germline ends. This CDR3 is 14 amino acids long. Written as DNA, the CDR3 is TGTGCCAGCAGTGAAGCGTCTCTTAAAGGGCTCTACACCTTC. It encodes CASSEASLKGLYTF.

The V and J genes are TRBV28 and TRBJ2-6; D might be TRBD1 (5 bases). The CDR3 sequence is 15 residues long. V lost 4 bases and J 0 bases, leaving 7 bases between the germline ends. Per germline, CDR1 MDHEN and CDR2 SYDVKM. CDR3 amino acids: CASSSTVSGANVLTF. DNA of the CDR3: TGTGCCAGCAGTTCGACAGTCTCTGGGGCCAACGTCCTGACTTTC.

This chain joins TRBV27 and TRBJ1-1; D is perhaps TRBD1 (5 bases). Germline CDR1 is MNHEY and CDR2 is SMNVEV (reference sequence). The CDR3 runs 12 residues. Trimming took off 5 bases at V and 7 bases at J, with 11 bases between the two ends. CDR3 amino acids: CASSIAGGEAFF. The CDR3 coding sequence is TGTGCCAGCAGTATAGCGGGGGGTGAAGCTTTCTTT.

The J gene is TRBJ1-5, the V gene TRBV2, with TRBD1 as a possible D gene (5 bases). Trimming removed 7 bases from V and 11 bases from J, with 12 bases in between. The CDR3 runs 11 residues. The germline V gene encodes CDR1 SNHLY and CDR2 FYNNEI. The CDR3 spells CASTPGGAQHF. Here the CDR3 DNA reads TGTGCCAGCACCCCCGGGGGGGCCCAGCATTTT. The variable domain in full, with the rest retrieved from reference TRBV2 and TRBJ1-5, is EPEVTQTPSHQVTQMGQEVILRCVPISNHLYFYWYRQILGQKVEFLVSFYNNEISEKSEIFDDQFSVERPDGSNFTLKIRSTKLEDSAMYFCASTPGGAQHFGDGTRLSIL.

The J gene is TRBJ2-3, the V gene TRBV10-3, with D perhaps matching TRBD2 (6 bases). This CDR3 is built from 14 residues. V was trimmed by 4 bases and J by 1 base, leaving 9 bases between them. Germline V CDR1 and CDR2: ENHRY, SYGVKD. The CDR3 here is CAISAPGGTDTQYF. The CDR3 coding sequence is TGTGCCATCAGTGCGCCGGGGGGCACAGATACGCAGTATTTT.

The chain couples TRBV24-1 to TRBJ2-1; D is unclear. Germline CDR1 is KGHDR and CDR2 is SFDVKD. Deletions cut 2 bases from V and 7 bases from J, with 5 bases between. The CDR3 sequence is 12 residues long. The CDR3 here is CATSDWRNEQFF. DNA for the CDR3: TGTGCCACCAGTGATTGGCGGAATGAGCAGTTCTTC.

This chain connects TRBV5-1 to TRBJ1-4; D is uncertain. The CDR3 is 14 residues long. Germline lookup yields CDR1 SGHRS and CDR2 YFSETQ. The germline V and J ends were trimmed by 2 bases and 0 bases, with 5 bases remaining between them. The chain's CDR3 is CASSFQATNEKLFF. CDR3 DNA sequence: TGCGCCAGCAGCTTTCAGGCAACTAATGAAAAACTGTTTTTT.

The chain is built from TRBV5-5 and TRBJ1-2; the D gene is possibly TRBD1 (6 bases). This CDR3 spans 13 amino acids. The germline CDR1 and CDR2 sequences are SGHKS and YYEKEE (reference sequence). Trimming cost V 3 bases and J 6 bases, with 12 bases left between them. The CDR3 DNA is TGTGCCAGCAGCTCAAACACAGGGAATGGCTACACCTTC. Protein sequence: CASSSNTGNGYTF.

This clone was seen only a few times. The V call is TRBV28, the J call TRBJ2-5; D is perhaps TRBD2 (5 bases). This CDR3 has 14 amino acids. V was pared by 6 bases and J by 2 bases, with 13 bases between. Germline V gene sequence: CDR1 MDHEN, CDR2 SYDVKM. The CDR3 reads CASSPSGGQETQYF. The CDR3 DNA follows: TGTGCCAGCAGCCCATCCGGAGGTCAAGAGACCCAGTACTTC.